The source of this TCR beta chain is a study of technical replicates of blood from several donors. CDR1 MNHNS and CDR2 SASEGT come from the germline V gene. With 8 bases removed from V and 1 base from J, the gap between germline ends came to 13 bases. The CDR3 extends over 14 amino acids. Profiled with immunoSEQ multiplex PCR; TCRdb holds only in-frame clones, not every one. This table holds more than 45,000 clones, roughly 89% found once. In this sample, this clone turned up once. This receptor was obtained from a human donor in good health. Some clones in this sample may be carry-over from other donors' samples. The specimen sequenced was PBMCs. The V and J genes are TRBV6-1 and TRBJ2-3; a weak D match, TRBD2 (6 bases). The CDR3 nucleotides read TGTGCCAGCGCCCTGGGCGGGGGCACAGATACGCAGTATTTT. This translates into CASALGGGTDTQYF.